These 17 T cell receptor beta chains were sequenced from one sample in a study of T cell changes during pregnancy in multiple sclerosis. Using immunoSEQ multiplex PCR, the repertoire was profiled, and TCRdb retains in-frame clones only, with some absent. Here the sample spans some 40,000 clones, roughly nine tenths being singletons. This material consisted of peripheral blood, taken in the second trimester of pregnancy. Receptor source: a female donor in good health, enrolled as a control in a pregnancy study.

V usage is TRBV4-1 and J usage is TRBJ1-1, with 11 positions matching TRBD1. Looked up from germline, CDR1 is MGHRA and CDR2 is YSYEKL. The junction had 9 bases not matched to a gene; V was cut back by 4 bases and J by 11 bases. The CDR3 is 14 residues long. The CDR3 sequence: CASSLGTGGAVAFF. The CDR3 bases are TGCGCCAGCAGCCTAGGGACAGGGGGGGCCGTGGCTTTCTTT.

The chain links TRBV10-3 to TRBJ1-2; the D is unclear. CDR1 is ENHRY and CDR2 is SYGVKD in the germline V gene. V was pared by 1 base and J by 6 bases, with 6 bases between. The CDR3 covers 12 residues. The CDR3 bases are TGTGCCATCAGTGAGTATTCCGATGGCTACACCTTC. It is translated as CAISEYSDGYTF.

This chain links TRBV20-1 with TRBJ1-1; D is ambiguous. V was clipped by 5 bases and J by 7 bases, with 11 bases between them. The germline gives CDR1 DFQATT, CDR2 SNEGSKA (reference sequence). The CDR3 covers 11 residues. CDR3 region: CSAPLPGEAFF. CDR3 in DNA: TGCAGTGCTCCCCTCCCGGGTGAAGCTTTCTTT.

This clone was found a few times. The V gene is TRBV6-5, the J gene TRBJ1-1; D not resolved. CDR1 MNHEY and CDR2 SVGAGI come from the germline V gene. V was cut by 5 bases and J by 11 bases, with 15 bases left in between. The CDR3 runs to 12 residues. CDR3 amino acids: CASSGDPGTAFF. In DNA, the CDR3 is TGTGCCAGCAGTGGAGACCCTGGTACGGCTTTCTTT.

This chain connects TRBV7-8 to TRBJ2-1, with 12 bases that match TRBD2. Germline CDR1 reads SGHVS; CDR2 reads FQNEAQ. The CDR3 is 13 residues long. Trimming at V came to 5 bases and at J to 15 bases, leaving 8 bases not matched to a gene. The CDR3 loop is CASSPETSGRWFF. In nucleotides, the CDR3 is TGTGCCAGCAGCCCGGAGACTAGCGGGAGATGGTTCTTC.

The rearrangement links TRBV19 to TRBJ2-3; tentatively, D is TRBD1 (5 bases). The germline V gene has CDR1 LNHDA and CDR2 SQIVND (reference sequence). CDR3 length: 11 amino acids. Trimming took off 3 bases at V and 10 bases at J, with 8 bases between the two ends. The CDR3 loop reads CASSMGPAQYF. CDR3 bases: TGTGCCAGTAGTATGGGGCCCGCGCAGTATTTT.

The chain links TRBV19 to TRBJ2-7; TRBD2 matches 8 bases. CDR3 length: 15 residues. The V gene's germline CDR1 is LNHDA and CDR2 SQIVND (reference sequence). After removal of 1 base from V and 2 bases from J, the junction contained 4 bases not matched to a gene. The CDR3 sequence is CASSIVLADAYEQYF. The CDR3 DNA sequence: TGTGCCAGTAGTATAGTACTAGCGGACGCCTACGAGCAGTACTTC.

CDR3 loop: CASSPLGGAEAFF. CDR3 nucleotides: TGTGCCAGCTCACCCTTGGGGGGAGCCGAAGCTTTCTTT. V gene TRBV18 combines with J gene TRBJ1-1, with TRBD1 as a possible D gene (5 bases). Germline V gene sequence: CDR1 KGHSH, CDR2 LQKENI. The CDR3 has 13 residues. V was pared by 3 bases and J by 8 bases, with 13 bases between. Variable domain in full (rest from reference TRBV18 and TRBJ1-1): NAGVMQNPRHLVRRRGQEARLRCSPMKGHSHVYWYRQLPEEGLKFMVYLQKENIIDESGMPKERFSAEFPKEGPSILRIQQVVRGDSAAYFCASSPLGGAEAFFGQGTRLTVV.

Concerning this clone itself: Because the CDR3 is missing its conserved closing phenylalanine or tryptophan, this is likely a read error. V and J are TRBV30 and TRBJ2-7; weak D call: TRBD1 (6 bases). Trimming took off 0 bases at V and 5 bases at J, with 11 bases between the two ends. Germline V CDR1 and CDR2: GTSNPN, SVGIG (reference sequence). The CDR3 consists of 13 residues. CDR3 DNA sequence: TGTGCCTGGAGTGTACAGGGCCCCCACGAGCAGTACCTC. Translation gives CAWSVQGPHEQYL.

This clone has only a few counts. DNA for the CDR3: TGTGCCCGGATTTGGCAGGTCGGTCCCGGCACTGAAGCTTTCTTT. Its translation is CARIWQVGPGTEAFF. The rearrangement uses TRBV30 and TRBJ1-1, with D unresolved. V gave up 8 bases and J gave up 4 bases, with 23 bases separating them. Germline values: CDR1 GTSNPN, CDR2 SVGIG (reference sequence). There are 15 residues in the CDR3.

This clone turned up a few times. The CDR3 region has the DNA TGTGCCAGCAGCCTAATACGGGACAGGGGGACTAATGAAAAACTGTTTTTT. Translation: CASSLIRDRGTNEKLFF. The chain combines TRBV7-9 with TRBJ1-4; TRBD1 matches at 11 bases. Germline CDR1 and CDR2: SEHNR and FQNEAQ (reference sequence). The CDR3 spans 17 residues. J was trimmed by 2 bases and V by 5 bases; bases with no gene match: 7. The whole variable domain, filled in from reference TRBV7-9 and TRBJ1-4, reads DTGVSQNPRHKITKRGQNVTFRCDPISEHNRLYWYRQTLGQGPEFLTYFQNEAQLEKSRLLSDRFSAERPKGSFSTLEIQRTEQGDSAMYLCASSLIRDRGTNEKLFFGSGTQLSVL.

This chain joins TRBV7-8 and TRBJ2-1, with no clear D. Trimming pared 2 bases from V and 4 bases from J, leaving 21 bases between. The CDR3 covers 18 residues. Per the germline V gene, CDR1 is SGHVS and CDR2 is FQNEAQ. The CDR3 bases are TGTGCCAGCAGCTTAAACAGTTTTCCCAACCCAATATACAATGAGCAGTTCTTC. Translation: CASSLNSFPNPIYNEQFF.

The CDR3 coding sequence is TGCGCCAGCAGCACGGACGGGAGCTCTGGAAACACCATATATTTT. This encodes CASSTDGSSGNTIYF. V and J are TRBV5-1 and TRBJ1-3; no reliable D call. This CDR3 region has 15 residues. CDR1 is SGHRS, CDR2 YFSETQ, per germline. Trimming pared 4 bases from V and 0 bases from J, leaving 11 bases between.

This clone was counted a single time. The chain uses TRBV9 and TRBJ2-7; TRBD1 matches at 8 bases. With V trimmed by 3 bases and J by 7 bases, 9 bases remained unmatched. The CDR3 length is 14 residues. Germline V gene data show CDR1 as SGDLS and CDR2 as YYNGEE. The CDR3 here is CASSGHRGAVEQYF. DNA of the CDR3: TGTGCCAGCAGCGGCCACAGGGGGGCGGTGGAGCAGTACTTC.

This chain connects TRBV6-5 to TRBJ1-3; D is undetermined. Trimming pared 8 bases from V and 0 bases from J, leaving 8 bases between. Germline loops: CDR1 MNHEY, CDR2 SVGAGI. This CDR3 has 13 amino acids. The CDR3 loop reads CASHEGSGNTIYF. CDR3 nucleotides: TGTGCCAGCCACGAGGGCTCTGGAAACACCATATATTTT.

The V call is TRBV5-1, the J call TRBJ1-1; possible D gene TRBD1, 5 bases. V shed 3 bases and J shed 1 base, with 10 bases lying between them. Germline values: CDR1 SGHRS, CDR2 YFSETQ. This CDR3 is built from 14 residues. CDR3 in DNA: TGCGCCAGCAGCTCGGATCAGGGGAACACTGAAGCTTTCTTT. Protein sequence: CASSSDQGNTEAFF.

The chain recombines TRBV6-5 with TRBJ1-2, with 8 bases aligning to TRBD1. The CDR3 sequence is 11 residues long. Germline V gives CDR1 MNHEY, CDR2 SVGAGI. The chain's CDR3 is CATGVNYGYTF. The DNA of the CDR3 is TGTGCGACAGGGGTTAACTATGGCTACACCTTC.